This T cell receptor (beta chain) was recovered during a study of cytomegalovirus exposure and HLA in healthy donors. Comments on this clone: As yet, its antigen is unknown.

Samples came from healthy bone marrow donors. PCR involved 60 Vbeta and 13 Jbeta primers. Using immunoSEQ multiplex PCR, the repertoire was profiled, and TCRdb retains in-frame clones only, with some absent. This sample has under 200,000 clones, with 70% to 80% found just once. Whole-study findings and limits: Presence/absence analyses assumed roughly uniform sequencing depth across donors. Analysis was performed later, and it showed HLA-associated TCR beta chains to be more clonally expanded than equally common others.

The CDR3 runs to 17 residues. Germline V gene data show CDR1 as MNHNS and CDR2 as SASEGT. Trimming shortened V by 0 bases and J by 2 bases, and 17 bases separated the two germline ends. Sequencing was carried out using PBMCs. The chain employs TRBV6-1 and TRBJ2-7; D unresolved. This TCR was sampled from a man aged 25 to 40 in good health and CMV-seronegative. CDR3 nucleotides: TGTGCCAGCAGTGAAGCCCCGCAGGCCTTACCAACCTACGAGCAGTACTTC. The encoded protein is CASSEAPQALPTYEQYF.